Listed below are T cell receptor beta chains from one sample, sequenced in a study of shared clonotypes between healthy human individuals. Measured with immunoSEQ multiplex PCR; TCRdb has only the in-frame clones, and not every one. The sample lists roughly 2.1 million clones; 85% to 95% were seen once. Material for sequencing was naive CD8+ T cells from PBMCs. The receptors were gathered from a man between 18 and 35 years old in good health. Some clones in this sample may be carry-over from other donors' samples. Each CDR3 is given with its conserved first and last residue. D genes are given only for firm matches. Some rows mark clone size as missing; the rest say once, few, many or name a class of expanded clone.

TRBJ1-1,TRBV5-6,NA,once,CASSLSIGNTEAFF,TGTGCCAGCAGCTTATCGATAGGGAACACTGAAGCTTTCTTT
TRBJ2-5,TRBV25-1,TRBD2,NA,CASSPGTSGRETQYF,TGTGCCAGCAGTCCCGGGACTAGCGGGAGGGAGACCCAGTACTTC
TRBJ2-3,TRBV27,NA,NA,CASSFHPDTQYF,TGTGCCAGCAGTTTCCATCCAGATACGCAGTATTTT
TRBJ2-7,TRBV2,NA,NA,CASSEAVGTSYEQYF,TGTGCCAGCAGTGAAGCGGTCGGCACCTCCTACGAGCAGTACTTC
TRBJ2-7,TRBV7-8,TRBD1,NA,CASSYGQAAYEQYF,TGTGCCAGCAGCTACGGACAGGCAGCCTACGAGCAGTACTTC
TRBJ2-1,TRBV27,NA,NA,CATSRGNEQFF,TGTGCCACTTCCAGGGGTAATGAGCAGTTCTTC
TRBJ2-1,TRBV6-5,NA,NA,CATTPGHDYNEQFF,TGTGCCACCACCCCGGGACACGATTACAATGAGCAGTTCTTC
TRBJ2-3,TRBV18,NA,NA,CASSPVLYTDTQYF,TGTGCCAGCTCACCCGTCCTTTACACAGATACGCAGTATTTT
TRBJ1-5,TRBV7-9,NA,NA,CASSLGPQPQHF,TGTGCCAGCAGCTTGGGCCCCCAGCCCCAGCATTTT
TRBJ2-1,TRBV27,TRBD2,NA,CASSFSHTSGRAGNEQFF,TGTGCCAGCAGTTTCTCCCATACTAGCGGGAGGGCCGGGAATGAGCAGTTCTTC
TRBJ2-7,TRBV5-6,NA,NA,CASSSGLSYEQYF,TGTGCCAGCAGCAGCGGACTTTCCTACGAGCAGTACTTC
TRBJ2-5,TRBV6-5,NA,NA,CASSYRAGRGETQYF,TGTGCCAGCAGTTACAGGGCAGGGCGCGGGGAGACCCAGTACTTC
TRBJ2-7,TRBV5-6,NA,NA,CASSLLSAGEQYF,TGTGCCAGCAGCTTGTTGTCAGCGGGCGAGCAGTACTTC
TRBJ2-3,TRBV7-9,NA,NA,CASRGRDQSTDTQYF,TGTGCCAGCCGCGGGCGGGATCAAAGCACAGATACGCAGTATTTT
TRBJ2-7,TRBV5-1,TRBD2,NA,CASSSKPGTSGSNEQYF,TGCGCCAGCAGCTCCAAACCTGGGACTAGCGGGAGTAACGAGCAGTACTTC
TRBJ2-7,TRBV7-6,NA,once,CASSPHGNYEQYF,TGTGCCAGCAGCCCCCATGGAAACTACGAGCAGTACTTC
TRBJ2-7,TRBV27,NA,NA,CASSPLVGGMGSEQYF,TGTGCCAGCAGTCCCTTGGTGGGCGGGATGGGGAGCGAGCAGTACTTC
TRBJ2-1,TRBV9,TRBD2,NA,CASSQRTGLAELSSYNEQFF,TGTGCCAGCAGCCAACGAACCGGACTAGCGGAATTGAGCTCCTACAATGAGCAGTTCTTC
TRBJ1-2,TRBV7-9,NA,NA,CASSLNTIANYGYTF,TGTGCCAGCAGCTTAAACACGATAGCTAACTATGGCTACACCTTC
TRBJ2-7,TRBV27,NA,few,CASSLGRSYEQYF,TGTGCCAGCAGTTTGGGCAGGTCCTACGAGCAGTACTTC
TRBJ1-3,TRBV7-9,NA,NA,CASSYGGFGNTIYF,TGTGCCAGCAGCTACGGTGGATTTGGAAACACCATATATTTT
TRBJ2-7,TRBV30,NA,once,CAWSFPQSSYEQYF,TGTGCCTGGAGTTTTCCCCAAAGCTCCTACGAGCAGTACTTC
TRBJ2-5,TRBV27,NA,once,CASSLIGQQETQYF,TGTGCCAGCAGTTTAATCGGGCAGCAAGAGACCCAGTACTTC
TRBJ1-1,TRBV6-5,NA,NA,CASSAGQWRAEAFF,TGTGCCAGCAGTGCCGGCCAGTGGAGGGCTGAAGCTTTCTTT
TRBJ1-1,TRBV7-8,NA,NA,CASSPRTLSTEAFF,TGTGCCAGCAGCCCCCGCACTCTGTCCACTGAAGCTTTCTTT
TRBJ2-1,TRBV4-1,TRBD2,NA,CASSQDRLAASYNEQFF,TGCGCCAGCAGCCAAGATCGGCTAGCGGCATCCTACAATGAGCAGTTCTTC
TRBJ2-7,TRBV7-9,TRBD2,NA,CASSRGGGEQYF,TGTGCCAGCAGCCGAGGCGGGGGCGAGCAGTACTTC
TRBJ2-7,TRBV2,TRBD2,once,CASSEGLLAGGLYEQYF,TGTGCCAGCAGTGAGGGATTACTAGCGGGAGGCCTCTACGAGCAGTACTTC
TRBJ1-1,TRBV7-9,NA,NA,CASSLLGDSWNTEAFF,TGTGCCAGCAGTCTTCTTGGGGACTCCTGGAACACTGAAGCTTTCTTT
TRBJ1-1,TRBV9,TRBD1,NA,CASSNRTGLNTEAFF,TGTGCCAGCAGCAATCGGACAGGCCTGAACACTGAAGCTTTCTTT
TRBJ2-3,TRBV9,TRBD1,NA,CASSVAGTGGDTQYF,TGTGCCAGCAGCGTAGCTGGGACAGGGGGAGATACGCAGTATTTT
TRBJ2-1,TRBV19,NA,NA,CASSMVVVNNEQFF,TGTGCCAGTAGTATGGTGGTTGTAAACAATGAGCAGTTCTTC
TRBJ2-7,TRBV27,TRBD2,NA,CASSPPGLAGFYEQYF,TGTGCCAGCAGTCCCCCGGGGCTAGCGGGGTTCTACGAGCAGTACTTC
TRBJ2-7,TRBV10-3,TRBD1,NA,CAISESNRGYEQYF,TGTGCCATCAGTGAGTCGAACAGGGGGTACGAGCAGTACTTC
TRBJ1-1,TRBV5-6,TRBD1,NA,CASSLANRGRTEAFF,TGTGCCAGCAGCTTGGCAAACAGGGGGCGGACTGAAGCTTTCTTT
TRBJ2-7,TRBV5-1,NA,NA,CASSSQGFVTSYEQYF,TGCGCCAGCAGCTCGCAGGGCTTCGTAACGTCCTACGAGCAGTACTTC
TRBJ2-1,TRBV28,TRBD2,NA,CASSFPSRGGSYNEQFF,TGTGCCAGCAGTTTTCCCTCTCGCGGGGGCTCCTACAATGAGCAGTTCTTC
TRBJ2-7,TRBV5-1,TRBD1,NA,CASSLAWDRGSYEQYF,TGCGCCAGCAGCTTGGCTTGGGACAGGGGATCCTACGAGCAGTACTTC
TRBJ2-3,TRBV11-2,NA,once,CASSLTQALVQGGTDTQYF,TGTGCCAGCAGCTTAACACAGGCGTTGGTTCAAGGGGGCACAGATACGCAGTATTTT
TRBJ2-5,TRBV28,NA,once,CASLQGGGLRETQYF,TGTGCCAGCCTACAAGGGGGGGGCCTAAGGGAGACCCAGTACTTC
TRBJ1-5,TRBV19,NA,NA,CASSITGYSNQPQHF,TGTGCCAGTAGTATAACTGGGTATAGCAATCAGCCCCAGCATTTT
TRBJ2-7,TRBV5-1,NA,NA,CASSWDTSAYEQYF,TGCGCCAGCAGCTGGGACACTTCGGCCTACGAGCAGTACTTC
TRBJ2-7,TRBV2,NA,few,CASSDFLEKYEQYF,NA
TRBJ1-5,TRBV27,NA,NA,CASRPGAGSNQPQHF,TGTGCCAGCAGACCCGGAGCAGGGAGCAATCAGCCCCAGCATTTT
TRBJ1-1,TRBV25-1,NA,NA,CASSASSGVFTEAFF,TGTGCCAGCAGTGCCTCCTCAGGTGTGTTCACTGAAGCTTTCTTT
TRBJ1-5,TRBV5-1,NA,NA,CASSLWSGSQPQHF,TGCGCCAGCAGCTTATGGTCAGGGAGCCAGCCCCAGCATTTT
TRBJ2-5,TRBV5-1,NA,NA,CASSLAPGQETQYF,TGCGCCAGCAGCTTGGCCCCGGGCCAAGAGACCCAGTACTTC